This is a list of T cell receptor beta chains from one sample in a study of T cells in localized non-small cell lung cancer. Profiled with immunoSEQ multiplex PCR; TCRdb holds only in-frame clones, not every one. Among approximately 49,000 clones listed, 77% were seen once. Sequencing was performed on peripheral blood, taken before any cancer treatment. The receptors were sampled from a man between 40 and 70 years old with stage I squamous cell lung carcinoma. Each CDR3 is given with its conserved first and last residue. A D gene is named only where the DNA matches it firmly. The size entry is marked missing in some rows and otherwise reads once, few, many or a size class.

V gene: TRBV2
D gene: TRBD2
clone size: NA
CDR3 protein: CASKSGGAGEQFF

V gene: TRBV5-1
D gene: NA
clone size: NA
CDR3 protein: CASRQGARETQYF

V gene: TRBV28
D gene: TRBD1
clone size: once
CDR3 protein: CASSSGQHYRGAFF

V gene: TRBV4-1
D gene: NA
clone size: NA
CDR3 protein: CASSQGGWKGANYGYTF

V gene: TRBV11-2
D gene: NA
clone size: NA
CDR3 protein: CASSSSVDTQYF

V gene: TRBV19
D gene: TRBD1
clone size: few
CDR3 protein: CASSPDRNYGYTF

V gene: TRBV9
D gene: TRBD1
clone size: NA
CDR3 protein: CASSVATLGDRVSGELFF

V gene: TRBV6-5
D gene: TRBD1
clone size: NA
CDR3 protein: CASSKRQGNNYGYTF

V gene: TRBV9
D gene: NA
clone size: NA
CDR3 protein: CASSEQGHNQPQHF

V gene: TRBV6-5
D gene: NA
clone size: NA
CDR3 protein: CASSEPGTTYEQYF

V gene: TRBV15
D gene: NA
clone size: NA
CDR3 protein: CATSRVRGAPEQYF

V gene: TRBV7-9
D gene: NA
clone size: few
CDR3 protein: CASSLGGSISNQPQHF

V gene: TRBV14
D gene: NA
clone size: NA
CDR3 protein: CASSRGERVNNEKLFF

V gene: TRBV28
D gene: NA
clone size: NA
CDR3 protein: CASSGPRIGYEQYF

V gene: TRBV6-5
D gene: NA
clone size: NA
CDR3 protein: CAAKAPAPGELFF

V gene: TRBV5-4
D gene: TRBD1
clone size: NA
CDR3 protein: CASSGGTGSFYEQYF